Listed below are T cell receptor beta chains from one sample, sequenced in a study of shared clonotypes between healthy human individuals. Using immunoSEQ multiplex PCR, the repertoire was profiled, and TCRdb retains in-frame clones only, with some absent. The sample holds 1,400,000 or so clones, less than 99% seen once. Sample: naive CD4+ T cells sorted from blood. Receptors originate from a man aged 25-45 years in good health. The conserved cysteine and the conserved F or W are not part of the CDR3 here.

j_call v_call cdr3_aa
TRBJ1-1 TRBV5-1 ASSPDRRVTEAF
TRBJ2-1 TRBV4-3 ASSQDKIYNEQF
TRBJ1-1 TRBV18 ASSPRGNTEAF
TRBJ2-5 TRBV5-6 ASSIPGTSGETQY
TRBJ1-5 TRBV28 ASSLRANQPQH
TRBJ2-7 TRBV5-1 ASSALTGRFSYEQY
TRBJ1-2 TRBV9 ASTEGGAPGKYGYT
TRBJ1-4 TRBV2 ASKPGQGTNEKLF
TRBJ1-4 TRBV27 ASSSATNEKLF
TRBJ2-1 TRBV5-1 ASSLITSSYNEQF
TRBJ2-1 TRBV7-3 ASSLLSGSPYNEQF
TRBJ1-5 TRBV5-8 ASTLLGQYNQPQH